A single sample is the source of the 6 T cell receptor beta chains below, sequenced in a study of cytomegalovirus exposure and HLA in healthy donors. Profiling relied on immunoSEQ multiplex PCR, and the TCRdb table lists in-frame clones only, not all of them. The sample includes 60,000 or so clones, roughly 90% of them seen just once. The source material was PBMCs. The receptors here all came from a woman under 40 in good health and CMV-seronegative.

In its sample, this clone was seen once. CDR3 DNA sequence: TGTGCCAGCAGTTTTAGAGCGGGATTTGCCTACAATGAGCAGTTCTTC. Its protein is CASSFRAGFAYNEQFF. The chain links TRBV28 to TRBJ2-1, with 7 bases matching TRBD2. Per germline, CDR1 MDHEN and CDR2 SYDVKM. J gave up 2 bases and V 3 bases, and 7 bases lay outside the gene matches. The CDR3 is 16 residues long.

The rearrangement joins TRBV30 to TRBJ1-4, with unresolved D. The CDR3 is 12 residues long. CDR1 is GTSNPN and CDR2 is SVGIG in the germline V gene (reference sequence). V was trimmed by 8 bases and J by 4 bases, leaving 11 bases between them. In DNA form, the CDR3 reads TGTGCCCAAGGTGGGCTTAATGAAAAACTGTTTTTT. Encoded protein: CAQGGLNEKLFF.

This clone was detected only a few times. V usage is TRBV4-3 and J usage is TRBJ1-1; D is perhaps TRBD1 (6 bases). Germline CDR1 and CDR2: LGHNA and YSLEER. V dropped 3 bases and J dropped 1 base, with 6 bases sitting between them. The CDR3 extends over 13 amino acids. CDR3 nucleotides: TGCGCCAGCAGCCAGGGGGCGAACACTGAAGCTTTCTTT. As protein: CASSQGANTEAFF.

This sequence joins TRBV18 and TRBJ1-1; the D gene is possibly TRBD1 (5 bases). The CDR3 is 15 residues long. With 1 base removed from V and 7 bases from J, the gap between germline ends came to 16 bases. The V gene's germline CDR1 is KGHSH and CDR2 LQKENI. CDR3 coding DNA: TGTGCCAGCTCACCACATAGAGAGGGGACTGTTGAAGCTTTCTTT. Translated, it gives CASSPHREGTVEAFF.

The chain has TRBV5-6 and TRBJ1-1; 8 bases match TRBD1. CDR1 is SGHDT and CDR2 is YYEEEE in the germline V gene. The CDR3 runs to 14 residues. The V gene end was trimmed by 6 bases and the J gene end by 2 bases; junction bases not matched to a gene: 6. This CDR3 reads CASTQSGGNTEAFF. In DNA form, the CDR3 reads TGTGCCAGCACCCAGTCAGGGGGCAACACTGAAGCTTTCTTT.

The rearrangement uses TRBV5-1 and TRBJ2-7; D possibly corresponds to TRBD2 (6 bases). The germline gives CDR1 SGHRS, CDR2 YFSETQ. This CDR3 is built from 14 residues. V lost 4 bases and J lost 0, with 11 bases in between. This CDR3 is CASSPTGVSYEQYF. CDR3 bases: TGCGCCAGCAGCCCGACGGGGGTCTCCTACGAGCAGTACTTC. Supplemented by reference TRBV5-1 and TRBJ2-7, the full variable domain reads KAGVTQTPRYLIKTRGQQVTLSCSPISGHRSVSWYQQTPGQGLQFLFEYFSETQRNKGNFPGRFSGRQFSNSRSEMNVSTLELGDSALYLCASSPTGVSYEQYFGPGTRLTVT.